Given below is one TCR beta chain in context. Its specificity is unknown. Amplified TCR beta CDR3 regions came from RNA transcripts. HTBI primers were used for first-round RT-PCR of the TCR CDR3. TCRdb reanalysed the multiplex PCR reads using MiXCR and keeps one entry per CDR3 protein. The data hold about 92,000 distinct CDR3 sequences, with about half observed a single time. This record belongs to a study of T cells in Graves' hyperthyroidism and ophthalmopathy. The study's findings and limits: In simple terms, a model built on 13 V-J features told ophthalmopathy apart from stable hyperthyroidism.

For Graves' hyperthyroidism to be stable, ophthalmopathy could not progress within 18 months. PBMCs were obtained from 10 ml fresh peripheral blood. The CDR3 length is 16 residues. Germline CDR1 SEHNR, CDR2 FQNEAQ (reference sequence). Trimming stripped 7 bases from V and 0 bases from J, with 16 bases between. This receptor was obtained from a middle-aged woman with Graves' hyperthyroidism. The sequenced sample was blood. This chain uses TRBV7-9 with TRBJ1-5, with D perhaps TRBD1 (5 bases). The CDR3 nucleotides read TGTGCCAGCACCCAGGTGGGGGATTATAGCAATCAGCCCCAGCATTTT. Amino acids: CASTQVGDYSNQPQHF.